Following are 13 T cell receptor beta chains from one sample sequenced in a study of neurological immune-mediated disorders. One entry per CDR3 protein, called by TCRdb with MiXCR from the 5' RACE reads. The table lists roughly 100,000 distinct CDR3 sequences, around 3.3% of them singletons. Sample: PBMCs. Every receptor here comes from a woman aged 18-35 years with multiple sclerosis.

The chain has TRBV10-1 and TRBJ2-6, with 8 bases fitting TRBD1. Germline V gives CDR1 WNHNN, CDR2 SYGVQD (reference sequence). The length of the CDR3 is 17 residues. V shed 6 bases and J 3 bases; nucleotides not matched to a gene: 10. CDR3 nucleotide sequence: TGCGCCAGCAGCCCAGGACAGGGCCCCGTTGGGGCCAACGTCCTGACTTTC. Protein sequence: CASSPGQGPVGANVLTF.

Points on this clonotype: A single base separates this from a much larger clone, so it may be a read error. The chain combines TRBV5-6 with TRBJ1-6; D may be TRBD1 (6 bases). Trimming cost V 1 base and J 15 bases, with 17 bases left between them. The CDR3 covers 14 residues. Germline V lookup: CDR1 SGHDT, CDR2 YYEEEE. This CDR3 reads CASSLQGREAHLHF. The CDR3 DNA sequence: TGTGCCAGCAGCTTGCAGGGGAGAGAGGCACACCTCCACTTT.

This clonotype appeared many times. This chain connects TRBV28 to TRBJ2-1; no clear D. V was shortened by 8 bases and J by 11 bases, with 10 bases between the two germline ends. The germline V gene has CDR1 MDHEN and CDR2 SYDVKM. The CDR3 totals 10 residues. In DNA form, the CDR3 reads TGTGCCAGCGGCACTCGAAAGCAGTTCTTC. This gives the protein CASGTRKQFF.

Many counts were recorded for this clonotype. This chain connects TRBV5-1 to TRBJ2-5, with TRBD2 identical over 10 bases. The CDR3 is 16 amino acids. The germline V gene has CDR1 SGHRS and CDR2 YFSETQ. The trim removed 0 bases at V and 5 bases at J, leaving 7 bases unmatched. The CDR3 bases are TGCGCCAGCAGCTTGGGCCCTAGCGGGAGTGGTGAGACCCAGTACTTC. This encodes CASSLGPSGSGETQYF.

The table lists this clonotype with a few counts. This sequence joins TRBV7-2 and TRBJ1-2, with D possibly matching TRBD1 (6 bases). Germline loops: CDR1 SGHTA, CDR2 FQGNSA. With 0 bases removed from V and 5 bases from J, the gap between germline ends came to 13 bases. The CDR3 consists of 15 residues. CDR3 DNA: TGTGCCAGCAGCTTAGCGTCAACAGGGCGGTATGGCTACACCTTC. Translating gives CASSLASTGRYGYTF.

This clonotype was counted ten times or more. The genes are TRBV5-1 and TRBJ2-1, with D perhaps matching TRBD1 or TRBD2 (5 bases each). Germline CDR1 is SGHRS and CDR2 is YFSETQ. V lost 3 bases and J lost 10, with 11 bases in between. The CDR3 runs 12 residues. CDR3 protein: CASSSTGTEQFF. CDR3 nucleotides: TGCGCCAGCAGCTCAACCGGGACCGAGCAGTTCTTC.

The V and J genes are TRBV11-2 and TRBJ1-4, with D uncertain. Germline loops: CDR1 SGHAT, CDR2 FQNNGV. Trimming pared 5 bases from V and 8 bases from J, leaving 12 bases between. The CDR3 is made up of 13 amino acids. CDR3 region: CASSRLKEEKLFF. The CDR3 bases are TGTGCCAGCAGCCGACTAAAGGAGGAAAAACTGTTTTTT.

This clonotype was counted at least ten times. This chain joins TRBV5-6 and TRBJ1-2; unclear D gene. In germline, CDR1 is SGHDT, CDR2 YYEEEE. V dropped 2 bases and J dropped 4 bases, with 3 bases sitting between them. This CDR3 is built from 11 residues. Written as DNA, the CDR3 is TGTGCCAGCAGCTTAGGCTATGGCTACACCTTC. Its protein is CASSLGYGYTF.

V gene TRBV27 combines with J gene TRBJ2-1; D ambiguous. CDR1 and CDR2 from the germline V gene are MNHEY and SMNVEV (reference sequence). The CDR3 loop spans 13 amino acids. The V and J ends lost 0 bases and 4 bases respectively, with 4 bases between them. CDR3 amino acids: CASSLSEYNEQFF. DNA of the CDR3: TGTGCCAGCAGTTTATCAGAGTACAATGAGCAGTTCTTC.

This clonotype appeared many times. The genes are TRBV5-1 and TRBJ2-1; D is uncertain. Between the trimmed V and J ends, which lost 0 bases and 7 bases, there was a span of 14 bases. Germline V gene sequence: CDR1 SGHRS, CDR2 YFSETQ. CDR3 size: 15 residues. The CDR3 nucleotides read TGCGCCAGCAGCTTGGCAGGTAGCAGGTTGAATGAGCAGTTCTTC. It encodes CASSLAGSRLNEQFF. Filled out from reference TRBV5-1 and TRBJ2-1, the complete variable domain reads KAGVTQTPRYLIKTRGQQVTLSCSPISGHRSVSWYQQTPGQGLQFLFEYFSETQRNKGNFPGRFSGRQFSNSRSEMNVSTLELGDSALYLCASSLAGSRLNEQFFGPGTRLTVL.

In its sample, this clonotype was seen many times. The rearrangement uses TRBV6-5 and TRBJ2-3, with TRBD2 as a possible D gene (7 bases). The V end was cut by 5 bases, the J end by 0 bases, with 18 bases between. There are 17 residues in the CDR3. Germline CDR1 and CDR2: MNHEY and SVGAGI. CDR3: CASSRAGARTSTDTQYF. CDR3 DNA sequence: TGTGCCAGCAGTCGCGCGGGGGCCCGAACCAGCACAGATACGCAGTATTTT.

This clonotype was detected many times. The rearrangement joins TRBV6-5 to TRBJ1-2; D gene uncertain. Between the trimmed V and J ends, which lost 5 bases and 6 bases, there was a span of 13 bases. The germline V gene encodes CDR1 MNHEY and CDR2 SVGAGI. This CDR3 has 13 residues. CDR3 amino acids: CASSRGVIDGYTF. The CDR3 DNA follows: TGTGCCAGCAGTCGCGGGGTTATTGATGGCTACACCTTC.

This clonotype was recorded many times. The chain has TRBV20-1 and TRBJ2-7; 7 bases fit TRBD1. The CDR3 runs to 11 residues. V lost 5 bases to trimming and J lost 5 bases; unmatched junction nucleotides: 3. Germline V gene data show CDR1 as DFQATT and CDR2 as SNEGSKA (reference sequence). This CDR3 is CSAVTGNEQYF. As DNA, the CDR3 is TGCAGTGCTGTGACAGGGAACGAGCAGTACTTC.